Listed below are T cell receptor beta chains from one sample, sequenced in a study of OX40 agonist ivuxolimab in advanced cancers. Assay: immunoSEQ multiplex PCR; the TCRdb copy retains only in-frame clones and omits some. The sample gives roughly 46,000 clones, about 88% of which show up once; 0.64% is in the top ten. The material sequenced was CD4+ or CD8+ T cells sorted from blood, taken in a trial of the OX40 agonist ivuxolimab. These receptors came from an adult with an advanced solid tumor such as melanoma, head and neck, liver or kidney cancer. Each CDR3 is given with its conserved first and last residue. D genes are given only for firm matches. Size is omitted from some rows. Given values are once, few, many or a class for expanded clones.

v_call	d_call	j_call	clone_size	cdr3_nt	cdr3_aa
TRBV5-1	.	TRBJ2-1	.	TGCGCCAGCAGCTTGTCCTCGGGCCATTTCAATGAGCAGTTCTTC	CASSLSSGHFNEQFF
TRBV7-6	.	TRBJ2-3	.	TGTGCCAGCAGCCTGGGGGGTAGAGATACGCAGTATTTT	CASSLGGRDTQYF
TRBV5-8	.	TRBJ1-6	.	TGTGCCAGCAGCGCCTGGGGGAGCTTTTCACCCCTCCACTTT	CASSAWGSFSPLHF
TRBV4-2	.	TRBJ2-7	.	TGTGCCAGCAGCCAAGAACGGGTTCGTTCCTACGAGCAGTACTTC	CASSQERVRSYEQYF
TRBV18	.	TRBJ2-1	.	TGTGCCAGCTCACCTTACCTATCCGATGAGCAGTTCTTC	CASSPYLSDEQFF
TRBV25-1	.	TRBJ1-4	.	TGTGCCAGCAAAGGGGGTCTTAGTGAAAAACTGTTTTTT	CASKGGLSEKLFF
TRBV5-4	TRBD2	TRBJ2-7	once	TGTGCCAGCAGCGCCGCCCCGGGGGGCTACGAGCAGTACTTC	CASSAAPGGYEQYF
TRBV30	.	TRBJ1-6	once	TGTGCCTGGGCGGGACGGCGAAATTCACCCCTCCACTTT	CAWAGRRNSPLHF
TRBV21-1	.	TRBJ2-5	.	TGTGCCAGCAGCAAAGGGCGGGAGGGGCAGAAGGAGACCCAGTACTTC	CASSKGREGQKETQYF
TRBV10-3	.	TRBJ2-3	.	TGTGCCATCAGTGAGAACGGGTTGAAAACAGATACGCAGTATTTT	CAISENGLKTDTQYF
TRBV5-1	.	TRBJ2-3	.	TGCGCCAGCCGCTCTGGGACATCTGTACCATATACGCAGTATTTT	CASRSGTSVPYTQYF
TRBV28	.	TRBJ2-7	.	TGTGCCAGCAGTTTTAAGGGTACCTACGAGCAGTACTTC	CASSFKGTYEQYF
TRBV27	TRBD1	TRBJ2-5	.	TGTGCCAGCAGGAGGACCGGGACAGGTGAGACCCAGTACTTC	CASRRTGTGETQYF
TRBV19	TRBD2	TRBJ2-1	.	TGTGCCAGTAGTATTTTAGCTAGCGGCTACAATGAGCAGTTCTTC	CASSILASGYNEQFF